These 18 T cell receptor beta chains were all obtained from the same sample, sequenced in a study of shared clonotypes between healthy human individuals. Repertoires were generated with immunoSEQ multiplex PCR, while TCRdb's copy carries only in-frame clones and drops some. In the table there are fewer than 1.6 million clones, around 98.5% of which are singletons. The sequenced sample consisted of naive CD4+ T cells sorted from blood. The subset denotes: CD45RA+ positively selected. These receptor sequences come from a man aged 25 to 40 in good health.

The J gene is TRBJ1-2, the V gene TRBV5-1, with 11 bases aligning to TRBD1. The CDR3 length is 16 residues. V trimming: 4 bases; J trimming: 0 bases; junction bases outside the gene matches: 5. The germline V gene has CDR1 SGHRS and CDR2 YFSETQ. The CDR3 DNA sequence: TGCGCCAGCAGCCTCGGGACAGGGGGACCTAACTATGGCTACACCTTC. Translation gives CASSLGTGGPNYGYTF.

This clone has just one count. The chain combines TRBV5-4 with TRBJ2-7; TRBD1 matches at 9 bases. The V gene end was trimmed by 4 bases and the J gene end by 1 base; junction bases not matched to a gene: 6. Germline V lookup: CDR1 SGHNT, CDR2 YYREEE (reference sequence). This CDR3 contains 15 residues. CDR3 nucleotides: TGTGCCAGCAGCCCGGGACAGGGCGTTTCCTACGAGCAGTACTTC. Its protein is CASSPGQGVSYEQYF.

V is TRBV5-5 and J is TRBJ2-7; D possibly corresponds to TRBD2 (6 bases). V was clipped by 2 bases and J by 2 bases, with 11 bases between them. The germline CDR1 and CDR2 sequences are SGHKS and YYEKEE (reference sequence). The CDR3 contains 14 residues. CDR3 protein: CASSFLGGTYEQYF. As DNA, the CDR3 is TGTGCCAGCAGCTTCTTGGGCGGGACCTACGAGCAGTACTTC.

V usage is TRBV4-1 and J usage is TRBJ2-5; no definite D call. Germline loops: CDR1 MGHRA, CDR2 YSYEKL. The V end was cut by 4 bases, the J end by 2 bases, with 5 bases between. The CDR3 spans 12 residues. CDR3 loop: CASSRSQETQYF. In DNA form, the CDR3 reads TGCGCCAGCAGCCGTTCTCAAGAGACCCAGTACTTC.

The chain couples TRBV20-1 to TRBJ2-1; D is unresolved. CDR1 and CDR2 from the germline V gene are DFQATT and SNEGSKA (reference sequence). V was shortened by 6 bases and J by 10 bases, with 13 bases between the two germline ends. The CDR3 extends over 11 amino acids. The CDR3 region has the DNA TGCAGTGCCCACGATCCCCCGGAGCAGTTCTTC. This encodes CSAHDPPEQFF.

The chain's CDR3 is CASSLVGGGASTDTQYF. CDR3 in DNA: TGTGCCAGCAGCTTAGTGGGCGGGGGGGCTAGCACAGATACGCAGTATTTT. The chain carries TRBV7-2 and TRBJ2-3, with 9 bases fitting TRBD2. The CDR3 is 17 residues long. After removal of 1 base from V and 0 bases from J, the junction contained 5 bases not matched to a gene. Germline V gives CDR1 SGHTA, CDR2 FQGNSA.

The chain has TRBV10-3 and TRBJ1-4; a weak D match, TRBD1 (6 bases). Germline V gene lookup returns CDR1 ENHRY and CDR2 SYGVKD. The CDR3 spans 15 residues. The ends were cut back, 0 bases at V and 17 bases at J, with 22 bases in the middle. For the CDR3, the DNA is TGTGCCATCAGTGAGTCGAAGGTGGGGGCCGAGGACTGTTTTTTT. This gives the protein CAISESKVGAEDCFF.

This chain uses TRBV28 with TRBJ2-7, with 9 bases aligning to TRBD1. CDR3 size: 19 residues. In germline, CDR1 is MDHEN, CDR2 SYDVKM. The V segment lost 3 bases and the J segment 1 base; nucleotides outside the gene matches: 16. As DNA, the CDR3 is TGTGCCAGCAGTTTTGGGGCACCGGCACGGGACAGGGTATCCTACGAGCAGTACTTC. This codes for CASSFGAPARDRVSYEQYF. Together with reference TRBV28 and TRBJ2-7, the CDR3 gives the full variable domain: DVKVTQSSRYLVKRTGEKVFLECVQDMDHENMFWYRQDPGLGLRLIYFSYDVKMKEKGDIPEGYSVSREKKERFSLILESASTNQTSMYLCASSFGAPARDRVSYEQYFGPGTRLTVT.

The rearrangement joins TRBV5-5 to TRBJ2-2; the D call may be TRBD1 or TRBD2 (5 bases each). CDR3 length: 20 amino acids. Trimming left V 3 bases short and J 2 bases short, with 26 bases between. Germline V gene sequence: CDR1 SGHKS, CDR2 YYEKEE (reference sequence). The CDR3 DNA is TGTGCCAGCAGCTCGACCAGAGTACTGAGGGGAAAGGAAAACACCGGGGAGCTGTTTTTT. This codes for CASSSTRVLRGKENTGELFF.

The rearrangement uses TRBV19 and TRBJ1-2; D is possibly TRBD1 (5 bases). Germline-derived CDR1 and CDR2 are LNHDA and SQIVND (reference sequence). Trimming cost V 6 bases and J 4 bases, with 18 bases left between them. The CDR3 extends over 15 amino acids. CDR3 in DNA: TGTGCCAGTAGCACGCAGGGTGTCCGTAGCTATGGCTACACCTTC. Amino acids: CASSTQGVRSYGYTF.

In the case of this clone: Other DNA sequences within the sample encode an identical CDR3. The rearrangement links TRBV15 to TRBJ1-4; TRBD1 might be the D (5 bases). Germline-derived CDR1 and CDR2 are LNHNV and YYDKDF (reference sequence). Trimming took 1 base from V and 8 from J, leaving 8 bases between them. CDR3 length: 13 residues. For the CDR3, the DNA is TGTGCCACCAGCAGAGGGGGGAGCGAAAAACTGTTTTTT. It yields the protein CATSRGGSEKLFF.

The V gene is TRBV10-1, the J gene TRBJ2-2; 7 bases align to TRBD2. Unmatched junction bases numbered 6, after V lost 7 bases and J lost 7 bases. There are 13 residues in the CDR3. Germline CDR1 is WNHNN and CDR2 is SYGVQD (reference sequence). The CDR3 sequence: CASTTGGDGELFF. The CDR3 nucleotides are TGCGCCAGCACCACGGGGGGAGACGGGGAGCTGTTTTTT.

The chain uses TRBV28 and TRBJ2-7, with D perhaps TRBD2 (5 bases). Germline lookup yields CDR1 MDHEN and CDR2 SYDVKM. The CDR3 contains 14 residues. V lost 3 bases, J lost 1 base, and 10 bases lay in between. CDR3 in DNA: TGTGCCAGCAGTTTGGGAGATAAATCCTACGAGCAGTACTTC. Amino acid sequence: CASSLGDKSYEQYF.

The V call is TRBV15, the J call TRBJ1-5, with TRBD1 identical over 9 bases. Per germline, CDR1 LNHNV and CDR2 YYDKDF (reference sequence). CDR3 length equals 15 residues. V dropped 5 bases and J dropped 6; count of bases not matched to a gene: 8. CDR3: CATSEDRGLGQPQHF. In nucleotides, the CDR3 is TGTGCCACCAGCGAAGACAGGGGGTTGGGTCAGCCCCAGCATTTT. Combining the CDR3 with reference TRBV15 and TRBJ1-5 gives the whole variable domain DAMVIQNPRYQVTQFGKPVTLSCSQTLNHNVMYWYQQKSSQAPKLLFHYYDKDFNNEADTPDNFQSRRPNTSFCFLDIRSPGLGDTAMYLCATSEDRGLGQPQHFGDGTRLSIL.

The rearrangement links TRBV12-5 to TRBJ1-3; possible D gene TRBD1, 6 bases. The CDR3 is made up of 14 amino acids. V shed 3 bases and J shed 2 bases, with 8 bases lying between them. Germline V gene sequence: CDR1 LGHNT, CDR2 FRNRAP. The CDR3 loop reads CASGFTGPGNTIYF. In nucleotides, the CDR3 is TGTGCTAGTGGTTTCACAGGGCCTGGAAACACCATATATTTT.

This clone was seen once. This sequence joins TRBV7-8 and TRBJ1-2; D is uncertain. Deletions cut 5 bases from V and 5 bases from J, with 18 bases between. The CDR3 contains 15 residues. The germline V gene has CDR1 SGHVS and CDR2 FQNEAQ. This CDR3 reads CASSQELGRGYGYTF. CDR3 DNA: TGTGCCAGCAGCCAGGAGTTGGGTAGAGGTTATGGCTACACCTTC.

The CDR3 DNA reads as TGTGCCAGCAGCTATCGACAGGGTTACGAGCAGTACTTC. This codes for CASSYRQGYEQYF. The gene calls are TRBV7-2 and TRBJ2-7; TRBD1 agrees at 7 bases. With 4 bases clipped from V and 4 bases from J, the junction kept 4 bases outside the gene matches. Germline V gives CDR1 SGHTA, CDR2 FQGNSA. CDR3 length: 13 amino acids.

The chain uses TRBV18 and TRBJ2-7, with 9 bases that match TRBD1. Germline V gene sequence: CDR1 KGHSH, CDR2 LQKENI. The junction had 4 bases not matched to a gene; V was cut back by 2 bases and J by 2 bases. The CDR3 covers 15 residues. CDR3: CASSPGDRATYEQYF. The CDR3 bases are TGTGCCAGCTCACCAGGGGACAGGGCAACCTACGAGCAGTACTTC.